Below are 13 T cell receptor beta chains sequenced from a single sample in a study of cytomegalovirus exposure and HLA in healthy donors. Primers: 60 Vbeta forward and 13 Jbeta reverse. Profiled with immunoSEQ multiplex PCR; TCRdb holds only in-frame clones, not every one. The table lists 250,000 or so clones, approximately 81% of them singletons, with roughly 7.4% in the top ten. The sample consisted of PBMCs. The source of these receptors is a woman aged 55-69 years in good health and CMV-seropositive.

In its sample, this clone was seen once. The rearrangement joins TRBV6-5 to TRBJ2-7, with D maybe TRBD1 (6 bases). CDR1 is MNHEY and CDR2 is SVGAGI in the germline V gene. CDR3 length equals 14 residues. V was pared by 3 bases and J by 4 bases, with 13 bases between. In DNA form, the CDR3 reads TGTGCCAGCAGTTATAACGCACAGGGATACGAGCAGTACTTC. It specifies CASSYNAQGYEQYF.

This clone was observed once. Its ends do not fully match the called genes, so a read error is possible. The V gene is TRBV4-1, the J gene TRBJ2-1; TRBD2 is a possible D gene (5 bases). The CDR3 sequence is 17 residues long. Germline CDR1 reads MGHRA; CDR2 reads YSYEKL. CDR3 sequence: CASSQGPSGSTYDEQFF. The CDR3 bases are TGCGCCAGCAGCCAAGGCCCCAGCGGTTCAACCTACGATGAGCAGTTCTTC.

The chain recombines TRBV13 with TRBJ2-3, with D maybe TRBD2 (6 bases). The CDR3 runs to 16 residues. The V gene's germline CDR1 is PRHDT and CDR2 FYEKMQ (reference sequence). Trimming removed 8 bases at V and 0 bases at J, with 18 bases between. CDR3 bases: TGTGCCAGCGGGCGGGACCTTCCGGCCAGCACAGATACGCAGTATTTT. It is translated as CASGRDLPASTDTQYF.

Only a few counts were recorded for this clone. The chain couples TRBV21-1 to TRBJ2-1; the table's D call, TRBD1, was not checked against the DNA. TRBV21-1 is given as a pseudogene. CDR3 length equals 15 residues. CDR3: CASRGTGADEDEQFF. The DNA for the CDR3 is TGTGCCAGCAGGGGGACAGGGGCCGATGAAGATGAGCAGTTCTTC.

This clone was detected a few times. The chain combines TRBV6-6 with TRBJ1-5, with D tentatively TRBD1 (5 bases). Trimming took off 5 bases at V and 7 bases at J, with 18 bases between the two ends. This CDR3 is 15 amino acids long. Per the germline V gene, CDR1 is MNHNY and CDR2 is SVGAGI (reference sequence). CDR3 in amino acids: CASSRRDRRLQPQHF. The CDR3 DNA reads TGTGCCAGCAGTCGACGCGACAGACGACTCCAGCCCCAGCATTTT.

The gene calls are TRBV19 and TRBJ2-7; D is unclear. The V end lost 5 bases, the J end lost 3 bases, and 14 bases lay between the germline ends. There are 14 residues in the CDR3. Germline lookup yields CDR1 LNHDA and CDR2 SQIVND (reference sequence). The CDR3 coding sequence is TGTGCCAGTAGTCCCCGGGTTCAAGGCTACGAGCAGTACTTC. It encodes CASSPRVQGYEQYF.

The CDR3 sequence is CATRPTGTVVAKNIQYF. As DNA, the CDR3 is TGTGCCACCAGGCCAACCGGGACAGTCGTAGCCAAAAACATTCAGTACTTC. The chain recombines TRBV15 with TRBJ2-4, with 7 bases matching TRBD1. The CDR3 has 17 amino acids. Looked up from germline, CDR1 is LNHNV and CDR2 is YYDKDF (reference sequence). After removal of 6 bases from V and 0 bases from J, the junction contained 11 bases not matched to a gene.

With respect to this clone: This sample also contains other DNA sequences that code for the same CDR3. V is TRBV4-1 and J is TRBJ1-2; TRBD1 matches 9 bases. Germline V CDR1 and CDR2: MGHRA, YSYEKL. The trim removed 1 base at V and 3 bases at J, leaving 3 bases unmatched. This CDR3 is 15 amino acids long. The CDR3 region is CASSQGQGGDYGYTF. CDR3 nucleotides: TGCGCCAGCAGCCAAGGACAGGGGGGCGACTATGGCTACACCTTC.

The V call is TRBV11-2, the J call TRBJ1-2; D is unclear. The V end was cut by 5 bases, the J end by 8 bases, with 15 bases between. The germline CDR1 and CDR2 sequences are SGHAT and FQNNGV. The CDR3 is 13 residues long. Here the CDR3 reads CASSPPRERGYTF. CDR3 in DNA: TGTGCCAGCAGCCCACCCCGGGAGAGGGGCTACACCTTC.

The chain recombines TRBV5-1 with TRBJ1-2, with a possible D match to TRBD1 (5 bases). Germline CDR1 SGHRS, CDR2 YFSETQ. The CDR3 has 12 amino acids. The ends were cut back, 3 bases at V and 6 bases at J, with 9 bases in the middle. This CDR3 reads CASSWRGDGYTF. The CDR3 DNA is TGCGCCAGCAGCTGGAGGGGCGATGGCTACACCTTC.

Only a few counts were recorded for this clone. V is TRBV14 and J is TRBJ2-7, with D unclear. Germline assignment: CDR1 SGHDN and CDR2 FVKESK. This CDR3 comprises 10 residues. V lost 2 bases and J lost 6, with 2 bases in between. The chain's CDR3 is CASSQLEQYF. CDR3 coding DNA: TGTGCCAGCAGCCAACTCGAGCAGTACTTC.

J is TRBJ2-7 and V is TRBV7-3, with TRBD1 identical over 9 bases. CDR3 length: 15 amino acids. Germline V gives CDR1 SGHTA, CDR2 FQGTGA. The ends lost 4 bases at V and 2 bases at J; junction bases unmatched: 6. The chain's CDR3 is CASSYSGTGPYEQYF. In DNA, the CDR3 is TGTGCCAGCAGCTACTCCGGGACAGGGCCCTACGAGCAGTACTTC.

This chain links TRBV2 with TRBJ1-2; weak D call: TRBD1 (5 bases). Trimming pared 5 bases from V and 8 bases from J, leaving 12 bases between. CDR3 size: 12 residues. From germline, CDR1 is SNHLY and CDR2 FYNNEI. The CDR3 nucleotides read TGTGCCAGCAGTCCCGGGACTTTGGGCTACACCTTC. Translating gives CASSPGTLGYTF.